This T cell receptor beta chain was sequenced for a study of blood T cell repertoires in COVID-19. Study in general: Whether acute or convalescent, the COVID-19 samples came from the United States, Italy and Spain.

Germline loops: CDR1 ENHRY, CDR2 SYGVKD. The V and J ends lost 6 bases and 1 base, in that order; junction bases with no gene match: 0. The CDR3 spans 13 residues. Clones were read by immunoSEQ multiplex PCR, and TCRdb kept only the in-frame ones, dropping some. Of 390,000 or so clones listed, roughly 88% are singletons. A single count supports this clone. Other DNA sequences within the sample encode an identical CDR3. This chain uses TRBV10-3 with TRBJ1-1; the match to TRBD1 covers 9 bases. The source of this sequence is a woman younger than 45 with active or convalescent COVID-19. The specimen sequenced was peripheral blood. DNA of the CDR3: TGTGCCATCAGGGGACAGGGGAACACTGAAGCTTTCTTT. This codes for CAIRGQGNTEAFF.